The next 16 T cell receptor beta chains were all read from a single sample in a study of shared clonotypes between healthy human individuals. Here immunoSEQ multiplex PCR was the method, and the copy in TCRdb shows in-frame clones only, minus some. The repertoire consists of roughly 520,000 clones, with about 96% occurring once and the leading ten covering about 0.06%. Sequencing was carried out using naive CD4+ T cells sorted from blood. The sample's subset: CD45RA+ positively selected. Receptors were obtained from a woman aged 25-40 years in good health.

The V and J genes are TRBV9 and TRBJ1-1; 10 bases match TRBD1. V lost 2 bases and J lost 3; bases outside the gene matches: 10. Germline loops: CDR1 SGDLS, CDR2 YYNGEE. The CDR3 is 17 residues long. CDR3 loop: CASSVPPGQGIDTEAFF. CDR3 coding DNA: TGTGCCAGCAGCGTGCCACCGGGACAGGGGATAGACACTGAAGCTTTCTTT. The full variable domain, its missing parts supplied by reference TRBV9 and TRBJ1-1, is DSGVTQTPKHLITATGQRVTLRCSPRSGDLSVYWYQQSLDQGLQFLIQYYNGEERAKGNILERFSAQQFPDLHSELNLSSLELGDSALYFCASSVPPGQGIDTEAFFGQGTRLTVV.

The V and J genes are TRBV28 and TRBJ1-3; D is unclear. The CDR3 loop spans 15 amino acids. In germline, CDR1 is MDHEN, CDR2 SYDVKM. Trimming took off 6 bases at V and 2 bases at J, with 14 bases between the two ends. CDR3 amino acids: CASSQALQAGNTIYF. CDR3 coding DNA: TGTGCCAGCAGCCAGGCGCTGCAGGCTGGAAACACCATATATTTT.

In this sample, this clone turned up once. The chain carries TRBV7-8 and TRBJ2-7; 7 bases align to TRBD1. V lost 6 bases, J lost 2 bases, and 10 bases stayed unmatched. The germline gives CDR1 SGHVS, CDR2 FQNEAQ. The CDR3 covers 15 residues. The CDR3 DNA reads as TGTGCCAGCAGGCATCTGGACAGGCAACCCTACGAGCAGTACTTC. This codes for CASRHLDRQPYEQYF. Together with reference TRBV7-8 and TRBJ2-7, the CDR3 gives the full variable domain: GAGVSQSPRYKVAKRGQDVALRCDPISGHVSLFWYQQALGQGPEFLTYFQNEAQLDKSGLPSDRFFAERPEGSVSTLKIQRTQQEDSAVYLCASRHLDRQPYEQYFGPGTRLTVT.

For the CDR3, the DNA is TGTGCCTGGAGTAGCCAGCTCAATCAGCCCCAGCATTTT. This encodes CAWSSQLNQPQHF. The chain has TRBV30 and TRBJ1-5; D unclear. CDR1 and CDR2 (germline): GTSNPN, SVGIG (reference sequence). CDR3 size: 13 residues. With 2 bases removed from V and 3 bases from J, the gap between germline ends came to 8 bases.

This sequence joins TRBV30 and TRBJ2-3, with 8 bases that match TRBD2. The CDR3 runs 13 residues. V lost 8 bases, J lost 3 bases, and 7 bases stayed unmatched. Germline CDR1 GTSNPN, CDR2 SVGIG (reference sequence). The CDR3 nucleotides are TGTGCCAGAAGCGGGAGTGGTACAGATACGCAGTATTTT. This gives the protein CARSGSGTDTQYF. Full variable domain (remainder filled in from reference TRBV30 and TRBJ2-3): SQTIHQWPATLVQPVGSPLSLECTVEGTSNPNLYWYRQAAGRGLQLLFYSVGIGQISSEVPQNLSASRPQDRQFILSSKKLLLSDSGFYLCARSGSGTDTQYFGPGTRLTVL.

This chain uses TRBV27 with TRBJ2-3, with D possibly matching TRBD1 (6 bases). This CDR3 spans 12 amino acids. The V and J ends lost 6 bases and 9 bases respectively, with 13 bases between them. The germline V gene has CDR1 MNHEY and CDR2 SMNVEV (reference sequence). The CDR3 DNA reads TGTGCCAGCAGCCAGGGGTGGGGAACGCAGTATTTT. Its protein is CASSQGWGTQYF.

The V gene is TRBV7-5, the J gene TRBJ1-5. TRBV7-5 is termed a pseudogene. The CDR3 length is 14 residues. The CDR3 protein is CVREGRRINQPQHF. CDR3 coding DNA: TGTGTCAGGGAGGGCCGTAGGATCAATCAGCCCCAGCATTTT.

The CDR3 protein is CASSLPRRTGNYGYTF. Here the CDR3 DNA reads TGTGCCAGCAGTTTGCCCCGGCGGACAGGAAACTATGGCTACACCTTC. V gene TRBV28 combines with J gene TRBJ1-2, with TRBD1 identical over 7 bases. CDR1 is MDHEN and CDR2 is SYDVKM in the germline V gene. The junction had 9 bases not matched to a gene; V was cut back by 3 bases and J by 2 bases. CDR3 length: 16 amino acids.

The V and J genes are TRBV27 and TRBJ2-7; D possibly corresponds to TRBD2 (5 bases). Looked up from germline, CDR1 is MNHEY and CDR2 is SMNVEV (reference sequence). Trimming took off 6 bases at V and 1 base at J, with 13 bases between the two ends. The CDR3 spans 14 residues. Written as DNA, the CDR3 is TGTGCCAGCAGAAGAAGCGGCAGGTCCTACGAGCAGTACTTC. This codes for CASRRSGRSYEQYF.

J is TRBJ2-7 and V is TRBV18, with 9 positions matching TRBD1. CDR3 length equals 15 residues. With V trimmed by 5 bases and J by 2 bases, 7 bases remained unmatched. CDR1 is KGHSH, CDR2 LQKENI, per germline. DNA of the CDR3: TGTGCCAGCTCATCGGGACAGGGTGATCCCTACGAGCAGTACTTC. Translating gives CASSSGQGDPYEQYF.

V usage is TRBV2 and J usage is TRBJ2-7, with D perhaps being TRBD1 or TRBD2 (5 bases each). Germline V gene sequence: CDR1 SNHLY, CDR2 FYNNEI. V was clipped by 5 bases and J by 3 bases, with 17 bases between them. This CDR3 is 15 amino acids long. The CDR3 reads CASSPRDLTLYEQYF. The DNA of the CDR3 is TGTGCCAGCAGTCCAAGGGACCTAACCCTCTACGAGCAGTACTTC.

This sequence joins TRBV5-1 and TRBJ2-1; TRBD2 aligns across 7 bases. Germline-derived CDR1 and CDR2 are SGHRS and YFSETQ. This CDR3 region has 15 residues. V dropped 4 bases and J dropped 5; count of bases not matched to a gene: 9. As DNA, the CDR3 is TGCGCCAGCAGCGGGGGACTACCTAGAAACAATGAGCAGTTCTTC. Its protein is CASSGGLPRNNEQFF.

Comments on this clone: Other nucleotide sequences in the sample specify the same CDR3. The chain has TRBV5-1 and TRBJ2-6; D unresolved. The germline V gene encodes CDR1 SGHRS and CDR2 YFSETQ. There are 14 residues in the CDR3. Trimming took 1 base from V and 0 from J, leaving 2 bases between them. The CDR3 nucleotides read TGCGCCAGCAGCTTGTCCTCTGGGGCCAACGTCCTGACTTTC. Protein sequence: CASSLSSGANVLTF.

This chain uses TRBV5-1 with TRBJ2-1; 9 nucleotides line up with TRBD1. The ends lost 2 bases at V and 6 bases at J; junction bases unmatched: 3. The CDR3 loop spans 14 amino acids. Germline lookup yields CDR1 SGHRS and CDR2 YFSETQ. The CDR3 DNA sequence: TGCGCCAGCAGCTTAGTGACAGGGGGCAATGAGCAGTTCTTC. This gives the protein CASSLVTGGNEQFF.

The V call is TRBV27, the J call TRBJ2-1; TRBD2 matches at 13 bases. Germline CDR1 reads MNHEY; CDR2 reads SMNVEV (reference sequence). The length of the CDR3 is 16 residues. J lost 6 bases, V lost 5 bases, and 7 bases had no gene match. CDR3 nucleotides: TGTGCCAGCAGTCTCTCCGGGACTAGCGGGATCAATGAGCAGTTCTTC. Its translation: CASSLSGTSGINEQFF.

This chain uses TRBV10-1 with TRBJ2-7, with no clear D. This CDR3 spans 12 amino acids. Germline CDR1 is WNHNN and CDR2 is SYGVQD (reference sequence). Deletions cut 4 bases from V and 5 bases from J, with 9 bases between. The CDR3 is CASSGPGDEQYF. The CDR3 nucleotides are TGCGCCAGCAGTGGCCCGGGCGACGAGCAGTACTTC.